One and the same sample provided the 26 T cell receptor beta chains below, sequenced in a study of early T cells in non-severe SARS-CoV-2 infection. TCRdb processed the 5' RACE reads anew with MiXCR; each CDR3 protein has one entry. The data contain approximately 70,000 distinct CDR3 sequences, 5% of them singletons. The sample here was whole blood, taken at baseline. Source of these receptors: an adult who was a healthcare worker with PCR-confirmed SARS-CoV-2 infection or an uninfected control (not recorded which).

The genes are TRBV5-1 and TRBJ2-1; TRBD1 matches at 7 bases. The CDR3 is 16 amino acids. Unmatched junction bases numbered 4, after V lost 0 bases and J lost 1 base. Germline CDR1 SGHRS, CDR2 YFSETQ. Here the CDR3 DNA reads TGCGCCAGCAGCTTGGGAAGGGGGCGGTCCTACAATGAGCAGTTCTTC. Translation gives CASSLGRGRSYNEQFF.

The sample holds many counts of this clonotype. This chain joins TRBV10-1 and TRBJ1-5; D is possibly TRBD1 (6 bases). Germline V gene lookup returns CDR1 WNHNN and CDR2 SYGVQD (reference sequence). CDR3 length: 14 residues. V was trimmed by 0 bases and J by 6 bases, leaving 9 bases between them. Here the CDR3 DNA reads TGCGCCAGCAGTGAGTCCACAGGGAGTCAGCCCCAGCATTTT. It encodes CASSESTGSQPQHF.

The gene calls are TRBV6-5 and TRBJ1-2; D call uncertain. V dropped 6 bases and J dropped 4 bases, with 12 bases sitting between them. The CDR3 consists of 13 residues. Germline values: CDR1 MNHEY, CDR2 SVGAGI. The chain's CDR3 is CASRDGRAYGYTF. CDR3 DNA sequence: TGTGCCAGCAGAGATGGAAGGGCCTATGGCTACACCTTC.

The chain uses TRBV20-1 and TRBJ1-5; no clear D gene. The CDR3 is made up of 12 amino acids. The V end lost 0 bases, the J end lost 7 bases, and 7 bases lay between the germline ends. Germline CDR1 DFQATT, CDR2 SNEGSKA (reference sequence). CDR3 sequence (DNA): TGCAGTGCTAGAGACTCCGGACAGCCCCAGCATTTT. It is translated as CSARDSGQPQHF.

The chain combines TRBV11-2 with TRBJ2-7, with D uncertain. With 1 base removed from V and 6 bases from J, the gap between germline ends came to 7 bases. The CDR3 contains 12 residues. Germline-derived CDR1 and CDR2 are SGHAT and FQNNGV. CDR3 residues: CASSLAQSEQYF. DNA for the CDR3: TGTGCCAGCAGCTTAGCCCAAAGCGAGCAGTACTTC.

This clonotype came up a few times. The chain is built from TRBV29-1 and TRBJ2-3, with D perhaps TRBD1 (6 bases). CDR1 and CDR2 from the germline V gene are SQVTM and ANQGSEA. Trimming pared 0 bases from V and 3 bases from J, leaving 13 bases between. The CDR3 has 15 amino acids. The CDR3 DNA follows: TGCAGCGTTGAAGATCCGGGACAAGGAACAGATACGCAGTATTTT. The encoded protein is CSVEDPGQGTDTQYF.

CDR3 DNA sequence: TGTGCCAGCAGTTACCGGTTGGGACAGGGTAATTTGGAGACCCAGTACTTC. Translated, it gives CASSYRLGQGNLETQYF. The chain employs TRBV6-2 or TRBV6-3 and TRBJ2-5, with 9 bases identical to TRBD1. Trimming at V came to 2 bases and at J to 5 bases, leaving 12 bases not matched to a gene. Germline V lookup: CDR1 MNHEY, CDR2 SVGEGT. The CDR3 sequence is 17 residues long.

This clonotype was seen at least ten times. The chain has TRBV6-5 and TRBJ2-2; D gene uncertain. V was trimmed by 2 bases and J by 3 bases, leaving 10 bases between them. The CDR3 loop spans 15 amino acids. Germline CDR1 is MNHEY and CDR2 is SVGAGI. CDR3: CASSYGIEYTGELFF. CDR3 DNA sequence: TGTGCCAGCAGTTACGGGATCGAGTACACCGGGGAGCTGTTTTTT.

The rearrangement links TRBV7-9 to TRBJ2-3; perhaps D is TRBD1 or TRBD2 (5 bases each). V dropped 6 bases and J dropped 0 bases, with 10 bases sitting between them. This CDR3 comprises 14 residues. The V gene's germline CDR1 is SEHNR and CDR2 FQNEAQ (reference sequence). The CDR3 bases are TGTGCCAGCAGTTTCGGGACGAGCACAGATACGCAGTATTTT. Its translation is CASSFGTSTDTQYF.

This chain connects TRBV24-1 to TRBJ2-1, with D perhaps TRBD1 (6 bases). Per the germline V gene, CDR1 is KGHDR and CDR2 is SFDVKD. V was pared by 3 bases and J by 7 bases, with 15 bases between. There are 15 residues in the CDR3. The CDR3 nucleotides are TGTGCCACCAGTGATCCGACAGGATCGTATAATGAGCAGTTCTTC. Translation: CATSDPTGSYNEQFF.

This clonotype was observed at least ten times. The chain couples TRBV11-2 to TRBJ1-4; D call uncertain. CDR1 is SGHAT and CDR2 is FQNNGV in the germline V gene. Trimming removed 5 bases from V and 13 bases from J, with 20 bases in between. This CDR3 region has 14 residues. CDR3 region: CASSLLTDRLGLFF. Here the CDR3 DNA reads TGTGCCAGCAGCCTCCTAACCGATCGGCTCGGACTGTTTTTT.

This clonotype was counted at least ten times. CDR3 coding DNA: TGTGCCAGCAGCTTAGATTTGGGGGGTAATCAGCCCCAGCATTTT. It specifies CASSLDLGGNQPQHF. The V and J genes are TRBV11-2 and TRBJ1-5; possibly TRBD1 for D (5 bases). The CDR3 consists of 15 residues. Germline V CDR1 and CDR2: SGHAT, FQNNGV. Trimming took off 0 bases at V and 4 bases at J, with 10 bases between the two ends.

This clonotype was observed a few times. The genes are TRBV6-5 and TRBJ1-6; 8 nucleotides agree with TRBD1. V trimming: 8 bases; J trimming: 8 bases; junction bases outside the gene matches: 5. Germline CDR1 is MNHEY and CDR2 is SVGAGI. The CDR3 loop spans 13 amino acids. CDR3 sequence: CASRRGRDSPLHF. CDR3 DNA sequence: TGTGCCAGCCGCAGGGGGCGGGATTCACCCCTCCACTTT.

A few counts support this clonotype. V usage is TRBV7-9 and J usage is TRBJ2-7, with 8 bases that match TRBD2. V shed 5 bases, J shed 0 bases, and the junction held 9 bases outside the gene matches. CDR3 length: 16 amino acids. Looked up from germline, CDR1 is SEHNR and CDR2 is FQNEAQ (reference sequence). The CDR3 loop reads CASSRSTSAASYEQYF. The CDR3 region has the DNA TGTGCCAGCAGCCGGTCGACTAGCGCCGCCTCCTACGAGCAGTACTTC.

CDR3 residues: CASSPDGLNTEAFF. CDR3 in DNA: TGTGCCAGCAGCCCCGACGGACTTAACACTGAAGCTTTCTTT. The chain combines TRBV6-2 or TRBV6-3 with TRBJ1-1; D ambiguous. The V end lost 6 bases, the J end lost 2 bases, and 13 bases lay between the germline ends. Per germline, CDR1 MNHEY and CDR2 SVGEGT. There are 14 residues in the CDR3.

There are many counts of this clonotype. V is TRBV20-1 and J is TRBJ2-1; D assignment may be TRBD1 or TRBD2 (5 bases each). V gave up 0 bases and J gave up 7 bases, with 19 bases separating them. The CDR3 is made up of 16 amino acids. The germline V gene has CDR1 DFQATT and CDR2 SNEGSKA (reference sequence). CDR3 bases: TGCAGTGCTAGAGAGTGGGACCACAAACGAGGTAATGAGCAGTTCTTC. Translated: CSAREWDHKRGNEQFF.

This clonotype showed up just a few times. The CDR3 loop is CASSDPHRASYNEQFF. The CDR3 coding sequence is TGTGCCAGCAGTGACCCCCACAGGGCCTCCTACAATGAGCAGTTCTTC. V is TRBV2 and J is TRBJ2-1; tentative D call: TRBD1 (6 bases). The CDR3 has 16 residues. Per the germline V gene, CDR1 is SNHLY and CDR2 is FYNNEI. The V gene lost 3 bases and the J gene lost 0 bases, with 12 bases spanning the gap.

At least ten counts were recorded for this clonotype. CDR3 sequence (DNA): TGTGCCAGCCGTAGGGGGGTCGGGGACACTGAAGCTTTCTTT. Protein sequence: CASRRGVGDTEAFF. This sequence joins TRBV6-6 and TRBJ1-1, with a tentative D call TRBD1 (6 bases). The CDR3 length is 14 residues. Germline-derived CDR1 and CDR2 are MNHNY and SVGAGI (reference sequence). V lost 8 bases, J lost 3 bases, and 16 bases lay in between.

This clonotype has a handful of counts. This chain joins TRBV6-1 and TRBJ1-6; 8 bases are a match to TRBD1. V lost 2 bases, J lost 9 bases, and 6 bases stayed unmatched. Germline values: CDR1 MNHNS, CDR2 SASEGT. This CDR3 is built from 15 residues. DNA for the CDR3: TGTGCCAGCAGTGAATTGGGACAGGTCCTTTCACCCCTCCACTTT. Its protein product is CASSELGQVLSPLHF.

The table lists this clonotype with many counts. This chain uses TRBV5-1 with TRBJ2-3; D gene ambiguous. This CDR3 is built from 14 residues. Germline V gene sequence: CDR1 SGHRS, CDR2 YFSETQ. V lost 4 bases and J 1 base, leaving 10 bases between the germline ends. The CDR3, as DNA: TGCGCCAGCAGCCTTTCTGCGGGCACAGATACGCAGTATTTT. Its protein product is CASSLSAGTDTQYF. Supplemented by reference TRBV5-1 and TRBJ2-3, the full variable domain reads KAGVTQTPRYLIKTRGQQVTLSCSPISGHRSVSWYQQTPGQGLQFLFEYFSETQRNKGNFPGRFSGRQFSNSRSEMNVSTLELGDSALYLCASSLSAGTDTQYFGPGTRLTVL.

This clonotype was seen repeatedly, ten times or more. This sequence joins TRBV11-2 and TRBJ2-3, with 11 bases aligning to TRBD2. The CDR3 is made up of 16 amino acids. The V gene end was trimmed by 4 bases and the J gene end by 5 bases; junction bases not matched to a gene: 8. Germline V gives CDR1 SGHAT, CDR2 FQNNGV. As DNA, the CDR3 is TGTGCCAGCAGCTCACTACTAGCGGGAGTAGGAGATACGCAGTATTTT. Translating gives CASSSLLAGVGDTQYF. The complete variable domain, with remaining parts taken from reference TRBV11-2 and TRBJ2-3, reads EAGVAQSPRYKIIEKRQSVAFWCNPISGHATLYWYQQILGQGPKLLIQFQNNGVVDDSQLPKDRFSAERLKGVDSTLKIQPAKLEDSAVYLCASSSLLAGVGDTQYFGPGTRLTVL.

V gene TRBV5-1 combines with J gene TRBJ2-7; the match to TRBD1 covers 7 bases. In germline, CDR1 is SGHRS, CDR2 YFSETQ. V dropped 1 base and J dropped 0; count of bases not matched to a gene: 13. The CDR3 sequence is 18 residues long. The CDR3 region is CASSLTPGQLKSSYEQYF. For the CDR3, the DNA is TGCGCCAGCAGCTTGACCCCGGGACAGCTCAAGTCCTCCTACGAGCAGTACTTC.

This clonotype was seen ten or more times. The chain combines TRBV12-3 or TRBV12-4 with TRBJ2-2; D gene unclear. CDR3 size: 14 residues. Trimming pared 7 bases from V and 1 base from J, leaving 10 bases between. The CDR3 is CASIPRQNTGELFF. Written as DNA, the CDR3 is TGTGCCAGCATCCCCAGACAGAACACCGGGGAGCTGTTTTTT.

This clonotype was picked up many times. The CDR3 is CASSSGTGTYEQYF. The CDR3 DNA reads TGTGCCAGCAGCTCCGGGACAGGGACCTACGAGCAGTACTTC. The chain is built from TRBV5-8 and TRBJ2-7; 9 nucleotides match TRBD1. This CDR3 spans 14 amino acids. Germline-derived CDR1 and CDR2 are SGHTS and YDEGEE. The ends lost 3 bases at V and 2 bases at J; junction bases unmatched: 3.

The sample holds many counts of this clonotype. The chain employs TRBV6-2 or TRBV6-3 and TRBJ1-1; no clear D. There are 15 residues in the CDR3. Germline values: CDR1 MNHEY, CDR2 SVGEGT. Between the trimmed V and J ends, which lost 2 bases and 0 bases, there was a span of 10 bases. In DNA, the CDR3 is TGTGCCAGCAGTTACGCCGGACGGCTGAACACTGAAGCTTTCTTT. It encodes CASSYAGRLNTEAFF.

The gene calls are TRBV6-5 and TRBJ2-1; 8 bases match TRBD1. The ends lost 0 bases at V and 10 bases at J; junction bases unmatched: 5. The CDR3 sequence is 14 residues long. CDR1 is MNHEY, CDR2 SVGAGI, per germline. CDR3 sequence: CASSYSTGVREQFF. The CDR3 DNA follows: TGTGCCAGCAGTTACTCGACAGGGGTCCGAGAGCAGTTCTTC.